This T cell receptor (beta chain) was retrieved from a study of OX40 agonist ivuxolimab in advanced cancers. For the study at large: Three dose-escalation patients had partial responses: one with hepatocellular carcinoma and two with cutaneous melanoma.

Method: immunoSEQ multiplex PCR; TCRdb's copy keeps in-frame clones and lacks some. This sample yields tens of thousands of clones, of which about 89% are seen a single time; 2.2% belongs to the top ten. V lost 5 bases and J lost 0, with 8 bases in between. There are 13 residues in the CDR3. Germline CDR1 reads SQVTM; CDR2 reads ANQGSEA. The chain uses TRBV29-1 and TRBJ1-3; D is ambiguous. The source is an adult with an advanced solid tumor such as melanoma, head and neck, liver or kidney cancer. The sample consisted of CD4+ or CD8+ T cells sorted from blood, taken in a trial of the OX40 agonist ivuxolimab. As DNA, the CDR3 is TGCAGCGTTAGTCTCTTCTCTGGAAACACCATATATTTT. This sequence encodes CSVSLFSGNTIYF.